The 5 T cell receptor beta chains given below trace back to one sample, sequenced in a study of blood T cell repertoires in COVID-19. Assay: immunoSEQ multiplex PCR; the TCRdb copy retains only in-frame clones and omits some. The sample lists about 180,000 clones, around 73% occurring once. Material: PBMCs or T cells enriched from blood (not recorded which). The receptors come from a woman in her forties or fifties who had recovered from COVID-19.

This chain uses TRBV28 with TRBJ2-7, with D maybe TRBD1 (6 bases). CDR1 and CDR2 from the germline V gene are MDHEN and SYDVKM. The CDR3 is 14 residues long. The V end lost 3 bases, the J end lost 2 bases, and 11 bases lay between the germline ends. The CDR3 region is CASSFGRDTYEQYF. The CDR3 DNA follows: TGTGCCAGCAGTTTTGGAAGGGACACCTACGAGCAGTACTTC.

Comment on this clone: In the same sample, other DNA sequences code for this CDR3. The V gene is TRBV12-3 or TRBV12-4, the J gene TRBJ1-1; a weak D match, TRBD1 (5 bases). CDR3 length: 13 amino acids. V gave up 3 bases and J gave up 2 bases, with 7 bases separating them. CDR3: CASSFQGNTEAFF. CDR3 DNA: TGTGCCAGCAGTTTTCAGGGAAACACTGAAGCTTTCTTT.

The genes are TRBV4-3 and TRBJ1-1; D is perhaps TRBD1 (5 bases). The CDR3 extends over 15 amino acids. Trimming took 0 bases from V and 5 from J, leaving 13 bases between them. Germline loops: CDR1 LGHNA, CDR2 YSLEER. CDR3 region: CASSQENGGLTEAFF. DNA for the CDR3: TGCGCCAGCAGCCAAGAGAACGGGGGTTTGACTGAAGCTTTCTTT.

The chain carries TRBV24-1 and TRBJ1-2; 9 nucleotides align to TRBD1. The CDR3 extends over 15 amino acids. The germline CDR1 and CDR2 sequences are KGHDR and SFDVKD. The V and J ends lost 3 bases and 2 bases, in that order; junction bases with no gene match: 3. CDR3 nucleotide sequence: TGTGCCACCAGTGATACGGGACAGGGCAACTATGGCTACACCTTC. Translation: CATSDTGQGNYGYTF.

This clone was picked up one time. J is TRBJ2-1 and V is TRBV5-1, with a weak D call TRBD2 (5 bases). Trimming left V 6 bases short and J 6 bases short, with 13 bases between. The CDR3 contains 13 residues. Germline CDR1 SGHRS, CDR2 YFSETQ. The CDR3: CASKASGSNEQFF. The CDR3 region has the DNA TGCGCCAGCAAGGCTAGTGGGAGCAATGAGCAGTTCTTC.